Here is one T cell receptor (beta chain) with its context. Its antigen target is currently unknown. No clone much larger than this one lies a single base away; base qualities are absent. A FACSAria II was used to sort memory CD4+ T cells, defined as single viable CD3+CD4+CD8-CD45RO+ cells. To determine CMV serostatus, a Roche Elecsys assay was used that detects serum IgG against CMV pp150, pp28, p38 and p52. Once the samples were thawed, total CD4+ T cells were enriched through positive selection using CD4 magnetic microbeads. Samples originated from another study that specifically interrogated the CD4+ T cell memory repertoire. Peripheral blood mononuclear cells were isolated and cryopreserved according to standard operating procedures, and serum was stored at -80 degrees C. CD3-PerCP (BW264/56), CD4-APC (RPA-T4), CD45RO-PE (UCHT1) and CD8-Pacific Orange (3B5) antibodies were used for staining, and non-viable cells were excluded with Sytox blue.

Counted from cysteine to phenylalanine, this CDR3 has 16 amino acids. Just the 48-base CDR3 DNA is kept, in frame starting at base 1. Via the germline V gene, CDR1 is LGHNA and CDR2 YSLEER. Cut back by 3 bases and 0 bases, the V and J ends lie 9 bases apart. Genomic DNA was extracted from sorted cells with the Quick-DNA Microprep Kit. Amplification of TCRbeta DNA was done with the immunoSEQ hsTCRbeta kit, following the protocol from the manufacturer. An Illumina MiSeq instrument was used to sequence the TCRbeta libraries. As for the authors' bioinformatics: Following removal of out-of-frame sequences, some 2,200,000 distinct TCRbeta sequences were retained, with an average of approximately 69,000 per individual. Each individual was scored according to the count of 164 previously reported CMV-associated TCRbeta sequences and the total productive distinct TCRbeta count. A beta-binomial model was reimplemented in Python, and scikit-learn random forests with default parameters were trained on US cohort data. Classifier performance on the Belgian cohort was reported as the median AUC with percentile confidence intervals calculated over 10,000 bootstrap iterations. The source is immuneACCESS, and TCRdb retained only in-frame sequences with V and J called. Part of the clones is not carried over; for the studies checked, unresolved V genes explain less than half of this, and the remainder is unexplained. V, J and clone size are taken as reported in that table, and D and trimming were inferred from the DNA itself. Recorded for this sample are under 55,000 clones; around four fifths of them occurred a single time. Under 1.5% of the sample comes from the top ten.

This record comes from a study of memory CD4+ T cells and cytomegalovirus serostatus (dated by TCRdb to 2018 to 2020). Regarding the research as a whole: The cohort comprised roughly 35 healthy Belgian adults, 9 CMV seropositive and about 24 CMV seronegative. CD4+ memory TCRbeta repertoires of a Belgian cohort with known cytomegalovirus serostatus were sequenced in order to replicate a published TCR-based CMV serostatus classifier. Overall results and qualifications from the work: For predicting CMV serostatus, the median bootstrapped AUC was roughly 0.95 using the original framework and about 0.9 using a US-trained random forest. Only CD4+CD45RO+ memory cells were sequenced, in contrast to the original study, in which naive and memory CD4+ and CD8+ populations were covered. Of around 150 previously reported CMV-associated TCRbeta sequences, some 73 appeared in the CD4+ memory repertoires, each in one to five individuals. On the Belgian cohort, the classifier built on the original framework reached a median bootstrapped AUC of roughly 0.94, with a 95% CI of 0.76-1.00. Results were interpreted as suggesting that the CMV-associated TCR signature is largely present in the CD4+ memory repertoire.

Sequencing was done on a sample of memory CD4+ T cells from blood. The sequence joins TRBV4-3 to TRBJ1-6, with an unclear D gene assignment. The TCR comes from an adult in good health and CMV-seropositive. The nucleotides are TGCGCCAGCAGCCAGACGGGGAGCTCCTATAATTCACCCCTCCACTTT. The resulting protein is CASSQTGSSYNSPLHF.